This T cell receptor beta chain was recovered during a study of blood T cell repertoires in COVID-19. The CDR3 has 15 residues. Trimming stripped 2 bases from V and 0 bases from J, with 12 bases between. CDR1 SGHDT and CDR2 YYEEEE come from the germline V gene. The assay was immunoSEQ multiplex PCR, and TCRdb's table has in-frame clones only and misses some. Here the sample spans 200,000 or so clones, around 80% being singletons. The genes are TRBV5-6 and TRBJ2-7, with D possibly being TRBD1 (6 bases). The sample comprised peripheral blood. The TCR sequence derives from a human donor in a cohort sampled during active COVID-19. The CDR3 sequence: CASSFTQGYSYEQYF. In DNA form, the CDR3 reads TGTGCCAGCAGCTTTACTCAGGGGTACTCCTACGAGCAGTACTTC.